This TCR beta chain was recovered during a study of spatial heterogeneity in lung cancer. The V and J ends lost 2 bases and 0 bases respectively, with 9 bases between them. The germline gives CDR1 DFQATT, CDR2 SNEGSKA (reference sequence). CDR3 length equals 14 residues. The time point is: sample taken at primary tumor resection. The sequenced material consisted of unsorted whole RNA from tumor, nontumor lung or frozen PBMC. This clonotype showed up just a few times. TCRdb passed the 5' RACE reads through MiXCR, listing each CDR3 protein once. In the table there are under 100,000 distinct CDR3 sequences, approximately 8.2% of which are singletons.

The sequencing used PBMCs, collected at surgery. The gene calls are TRBV20-1 and TRBJ2-3; D is unresolved. This sequence originates from a male donor with early-stage non-small cell lung cancer. The CDR3 DNA reads TGCAGTGCTAGATTCGGCGGCAGCACAGATACGCAGTATTTT. This translates into CSARFGGSTDTQYF.